Listed here are 14 T cell receptor beta chains from one sample, sequenced in a study of T cell repertoires in cytomegalovirus infection. TCRdb analysed the reads with MiXCR anew, one entry per CDR3 protein. The profile shows some 560,000 distinct CDR3 sequences, roughly 43% of them singletons. These TCRs are of unknown antigen specificity. Sample: cultured PBMCs, taken from culture after CMV antigen stimulation. These receptors were collected from a human donor in good health (CMV status not recorded). Some clones in this sample may be carry-over from other donors' samples.

This clonotype appeared a few times. The chain is built from TRBV7-9 and TRBJ2-7; TRBD2 matches at 7 bases. CDR3 length: 15 amino acids. After removal of 5 bases from V and 2 bases from J, the junction contained 9 bases not matched to a gene. The germline V gene encodes CDR1 SEHNR and CDR2 FQNEAQ (reference sequence). CDR3 sequence reads: CASSPQGLAAYEQYF. The CDR3 DNA reads TGTGCCAGCAGCCCCCAAGGGCTAGCGGCCTACGAGCAGTACTTC.

The rearrangement uses TRBV12-3 or TRBV12-4 and TRBJ1-1; no clear D. This CDR3 spans 14 amino acids. V gave up 4 bases and J gave up 2 bases, with 11 bases separating them. The CDR3 DNA sequence: TGTGCCAGCAGTTCCGCGGGCAGCAACACTGAAGCTTTCTTT. Protein sequence: CASSSAGSNTEAFF.

This clonotype was seen a few times. V usage is TRBV12-3 or TRBV12-4 and J usage is TRBJ1-5, with D tentatively TRBD1 (5 bases). Between the trimmed V and J ends, which lost 3 bases and 6 bases, there was a span of 15 bases. The CDR3 length is 15 residues. The CDR3 loop reads CASSFRAGLGQPQHF. Here the CDR3 DNA reads TGTGCCAGCAGTTTTCGGGCGGGGCTGGGTCAGCCCCAGCATTTT.

The rearrangement joins TRBV5-4 to TRBJ2-5; TRBD1 is a possible D gene (5 bases). Germline values: CDR1 SGHNT, CDR2 YYREEE (reference sequence). There are 15 residues in the CDR3. V shed 2 bases and J shed 5 bases, with 16 bases lying between them. The CDR3 loop reads CASSFPMGSGETQYF. The CDR3 region has the DNA TGTGCCAGCAGCTTTCCCATGGGATCAGGGGAGACCCAGTACTTC.

This clonotype appeared many times. The chain carries TRBV7-2 and TRBJ2-7; D is tentatively TRBD1 or TRBD2 (5 bases each). The V and J ends lost 5 bases and 2 bases respectively, with 13 bases between them. CDR3 length: 14 residues. Germline CDR1 reads SGHTA; CDR2 reads FQGNSA. For the CDR3, the DNA is TGTGCCAGCAGCGCTACACCGGGACCCTACGAGCAGTACTTC. It translates to CASSATPGPYEQYF.

This clonotype was counted between two and nine times. The V and J genes are TRBV7-2 and TRBJ1-1; TRBD1 is a possible D gene (5 bases). Germline V gene data show CDR1 as SGHTA and CDR2 as FQGNSA. V lost 2 bases and J 3 bases, leaving 13 bases between the germline ends. The CDR3 extends over 15 amino acids. The CDR3 nucleotides are TGTGCCAGCAGCTTATCTCGGGGGTGGGACACTGAAGCTTTCTTT. This encodes CASSLSRGWDTEAFF.

This clonotype was counted a few times. This chain uses TRBV2 with TRBJ2-6, with a tentative D call TRBD2 (5 bases). V lost 6 bases and J lost 1, with 10 bases in between. The germline V gene encodes CDR1 SNHLY and CDR2 FYNNEI. The CDR3 has 15 residues. CDR3: CASRGEASGANVLTF. In DNA form, the CDR3 reads TGTGCCAGCAGGGGAGAAGCTTCTGGGGCCAACGTCCTGACTTTC.

This clonotype was counted between two and nine times. This chain links TRBV12-3 or TRBV12-4 with TRBJ2-7, with 7 bases matching TRBD1. The CDR3 extends over 15 amino acids. With 3 bases clipped from V and 5 bases from J, the junction kept 10 bases outside the gene matches. In DNA form, the CDR3 reads TGTGCCAGCAGTTTCACAGGGGTTTCCGATAACGAGCAGTACTTC. Translation gives CASSFTGVSDNEQYF.

To note about this clonotype: At one boundary the junction diverges from the germline segment, which might be a read error. The chain employs TRBV7-6 and TRBJ2-2; D may be TRBD2 (5 bases). The CDR3 loop spans 14 amino acids. The germline V gene encodes CDR1 SGHVS and CDR2 FNYEAQ. CDR3 protein: CVSSHTGNTGELFF. The CDR3 DNA reads TGTGTCAGCAGCCACACGGGAAACACCGGGGAGCTGTTTTTT.

The chain has TRBV25-1 and TRBJ2-3, with 7 nucleotides matching TRBD2. With 3 bases clipped from V and 2 bases from J, the junction kept 8 bases outside the gene matches. The CDR3 is made up of 16 amino acids. Germline lookup yields CDR1 MGHDK and CDR2 SYGVNS. For the CDR3, the DNA is TGTGCCAGCAGTGATATTCGAGCGGGGTCCACAGATACGCAGTATTTT. Protein: CASSDIRAGSTDTQYF. Supplemented by reference TRBV25-1 and TRBJ2-3, the full variable domain reads EADIYQTPRYLVIGTGKKITLECSQTMGHDKMYWYQQDPGMELHLIHYSYGVNSTEKGDLSSESTVSRIRTEHFPLTLESARPSHTSQYLCASSDIRAGSTDTQYFGPGTRLTVL.

This clonotype was seen a single time. J is TRBJ2-7 and V is TRBV20-1, with D hard to call. This CDR3 has 14 amino acids. V was clipped by 0 bases and J by 2 bases, with 11 bases between them. Germline V gene data show CDR1 as DFQATT and CDR2 as SNEGSKA (reference sequence). For the CDR3, the DNA is TGCAGTGCTAGAGATTCATCTCTCCCCTACGAGCAGTACTTC. Amino acids: CSARDSSLPYEQYF.

The chain carries TRBV20-1 and TRBJ1-1; 10 nucleotides align to TRBD1. The CDR3 loop spans 15 amino acids. V dropped 3 bases and J dropped 7; count of bases not matched to a gene: 11. Germline CDR1 DFQATT, CDR2 SNEGSKA (reference sequence). Written as DNA, the CDR3 is TGCAGTGCTAGGGGACGGCGGGACAGGGGAATTGAAGCTTTCTTT. Protein sequence: CSARGRRDRGIEAFF.

This clonotype has at least ten counts. The rearrangement uses TRBV7-2 and TRBJ2-1; no clear D. This CDR3 has 11 amino acids. Trimming pared 1 base from V and 9 bases from J, leaving 4 bases between. The germline V gene has CDR1 SGHTA and CDR2 FQGNSA. CDR3 sequence: CASSLEGEQFF. In nucleotides, the CDR3 is TGTGCCAGCAGCTTAGAGGGTGAGCAGTTCTTC.

This clonotype was recorded only once. The V call is TRBV6-5, the J call TRBJ2-7, with 7 bases that match TRBD2. CDR3 length: 15 residues. V dropped 6 bases and J dropped 7; count of bases not matched to a gene: 15. Germline CDR1 is MNHEY and CDR2 is SVGAGI. DNA of the CDR3: TGTGCCAGCAGCCGCTTGGGATGGGAGGGCGGGGAGCAGTACTTC. Translation gives CASSRLGWEGGEQYF.